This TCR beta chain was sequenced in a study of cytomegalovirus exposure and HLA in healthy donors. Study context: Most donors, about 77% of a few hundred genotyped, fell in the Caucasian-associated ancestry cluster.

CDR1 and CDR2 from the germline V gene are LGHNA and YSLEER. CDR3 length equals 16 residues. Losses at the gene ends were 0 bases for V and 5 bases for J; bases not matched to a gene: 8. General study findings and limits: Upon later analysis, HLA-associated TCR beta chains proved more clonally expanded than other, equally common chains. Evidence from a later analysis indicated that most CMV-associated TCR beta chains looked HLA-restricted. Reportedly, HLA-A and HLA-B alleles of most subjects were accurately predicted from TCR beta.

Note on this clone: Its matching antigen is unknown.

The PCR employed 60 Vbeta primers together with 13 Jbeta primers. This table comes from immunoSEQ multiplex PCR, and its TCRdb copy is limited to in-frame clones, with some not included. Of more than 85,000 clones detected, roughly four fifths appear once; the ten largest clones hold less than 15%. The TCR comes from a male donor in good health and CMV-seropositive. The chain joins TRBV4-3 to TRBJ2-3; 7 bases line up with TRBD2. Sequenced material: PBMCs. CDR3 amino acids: CASSQEVVASGDTQYF. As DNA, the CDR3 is TGCGCCAGCAGCCAAGAAGTGGTCGCTAGCGGAGATACGCAGTATTTT.